Reported below is one T cell receptor (beta chain). This sample was included in a study of cytomegalovirus exposure and HLA in healthy donors. Study as a whole: In an earlier analysis, around 120 million unique TCR beta sequences were found from approximately 190 million T cells.

This CDR3 comprises 15 residues. The germline gives CDR1 SQVTM, CDR2 ANQGSEA. Between the trimmed V and J ends, which lost 6 bases and 0 bases, there was a span of 12 bases. PCR amplification relied on 60 Vbeta primers (plus 13 Jbeta primers). Sequencing was performed with immunoSEQ multiplex PCR; in TCRdb, only in-frame clones are kept and a portion is missing. The profile shows 120,000 to 150,000 clones, 73% of them singletons. Sequenced input: PBMCs. The receptor comes from a middle-aged woman in good health and CMV-seronegative. The rearrangement joins TRBV29-1 to TRBJ2-6, with D unclear. The DNA for the CDR3 is TGCAGCGTAGCTTCAGCGAGCTCTGGGGCCAACGTCCTGACTTTC. Translation gives CSVASASSGANVLTF.